This T cell receptor (beta chain) was recovered during a study of shared clonotypes between healthy human individuals. This clone was picked up many times. The antigen remains undetermined. Study-level points and caveats: The donor pool, a small one, limited the genetic and exposure-history diversity represented.

Over several immunoSEQ plates, each subset's genomic DNA was distributed in even portions. Original processing methods: Filtering differed for immunoSEQ, which gave only junction sequences without quality scores. TCRdb keeps only in-frame clones here, not all; method: immunoSEQ multiplex PCR. The V and J calls and the clone size are those of that table, but D and trimming were determined from the DNA. The data contain about 500,000 clones, over 60% of them seen just once; the ten biggest clones take up 12%. The material sequenced was PBMCs. This receptor was identified in a middle-aged woman in good health. Some clones in this sample may be carry-over from other donors' samples.

This chain's CDR3 is CASSELAYQFF. The DNA for the CDR3 is TGTGCCAGCAGTGAGCTAGCCTACCAGTTCTTC. The chain is built from TRBV2 and TRBJ2-1, with a weak D call TRBD2 (5 bases). The V gene lost 3 bases and the J gene lost 13 bases, with 10 bases spanning the gap. Germline V gene sequence: CDR1 SNHLY, CDR2 FYNNEI. CDR3 length equals 11 residues.